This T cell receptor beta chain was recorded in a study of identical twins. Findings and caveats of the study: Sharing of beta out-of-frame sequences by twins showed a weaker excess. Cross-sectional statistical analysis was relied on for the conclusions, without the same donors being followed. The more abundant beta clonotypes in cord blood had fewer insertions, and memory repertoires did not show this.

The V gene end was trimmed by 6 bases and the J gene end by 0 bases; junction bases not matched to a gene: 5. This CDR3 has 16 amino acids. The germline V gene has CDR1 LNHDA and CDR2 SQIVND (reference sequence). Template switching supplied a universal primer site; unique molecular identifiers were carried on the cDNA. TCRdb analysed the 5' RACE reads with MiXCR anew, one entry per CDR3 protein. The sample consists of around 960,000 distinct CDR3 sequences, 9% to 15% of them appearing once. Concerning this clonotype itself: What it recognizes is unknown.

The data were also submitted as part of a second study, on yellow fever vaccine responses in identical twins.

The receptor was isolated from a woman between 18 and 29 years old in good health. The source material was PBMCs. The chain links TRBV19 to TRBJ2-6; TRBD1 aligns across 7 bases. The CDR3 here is CASRWTGDSGANVLTF. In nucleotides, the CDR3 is TGTGCCAGTAGGTGGACAGGCGACTCTGGGGCCAACGTCCTGACTTTC.